This entry concerns a single T cell receptor (beta chain). Its antigen remains unidentified. This record belongs to a study of OX40 agonist ivuxolimab in advanced cancers. As for the study in general: With ivuxolimab, an agonistic anti-OX40 (CD134) antibody, patients were treated. In this trial design, patients received ivuxolimab intravenously at 0.01 to 10 mg/kg every 2 weeks. Participants could have had prior anti-PD-1, anti-PD-L1 or anti-CTLA-4 therapy, and about 37% had some.

The study's findings and limits: Among patients with partial responses at 0.1-3.0 mg/kg, clonal expansion was among the lowest.

The method was immunoSEQ multiplex PCR; TCRdb's version includes in-frame clones alone and lacks a portion of them. The data contain some 21,000 clones, 85% to 90% of them singletons. CDR3 length: 14 residues. The germline V gene has CDR1 MNHEY and CDR2 SVGAGI. Trimming cost V 6 bases and J 4 bases; bases outside gene matches: 4. Specimen: CD4+ or CD8+ T cells sorted from blood, collected in a trial of the OX40 agonist ivuxolimab. This chain joins TRBV6-5 and TRBJ2-1; 9 bases are a match to TRBD1. The clonotype comes from an adult with an advanced solid tumor such as melanoma, head and neck, liver or kidney cancer. The CDR3 region is CASSSGTGYNEQFF. The CDR3 coding sequence is TGTGCCAGCAGCTCCGGGACAGGGTACAATGAGCAGTTCTTC.